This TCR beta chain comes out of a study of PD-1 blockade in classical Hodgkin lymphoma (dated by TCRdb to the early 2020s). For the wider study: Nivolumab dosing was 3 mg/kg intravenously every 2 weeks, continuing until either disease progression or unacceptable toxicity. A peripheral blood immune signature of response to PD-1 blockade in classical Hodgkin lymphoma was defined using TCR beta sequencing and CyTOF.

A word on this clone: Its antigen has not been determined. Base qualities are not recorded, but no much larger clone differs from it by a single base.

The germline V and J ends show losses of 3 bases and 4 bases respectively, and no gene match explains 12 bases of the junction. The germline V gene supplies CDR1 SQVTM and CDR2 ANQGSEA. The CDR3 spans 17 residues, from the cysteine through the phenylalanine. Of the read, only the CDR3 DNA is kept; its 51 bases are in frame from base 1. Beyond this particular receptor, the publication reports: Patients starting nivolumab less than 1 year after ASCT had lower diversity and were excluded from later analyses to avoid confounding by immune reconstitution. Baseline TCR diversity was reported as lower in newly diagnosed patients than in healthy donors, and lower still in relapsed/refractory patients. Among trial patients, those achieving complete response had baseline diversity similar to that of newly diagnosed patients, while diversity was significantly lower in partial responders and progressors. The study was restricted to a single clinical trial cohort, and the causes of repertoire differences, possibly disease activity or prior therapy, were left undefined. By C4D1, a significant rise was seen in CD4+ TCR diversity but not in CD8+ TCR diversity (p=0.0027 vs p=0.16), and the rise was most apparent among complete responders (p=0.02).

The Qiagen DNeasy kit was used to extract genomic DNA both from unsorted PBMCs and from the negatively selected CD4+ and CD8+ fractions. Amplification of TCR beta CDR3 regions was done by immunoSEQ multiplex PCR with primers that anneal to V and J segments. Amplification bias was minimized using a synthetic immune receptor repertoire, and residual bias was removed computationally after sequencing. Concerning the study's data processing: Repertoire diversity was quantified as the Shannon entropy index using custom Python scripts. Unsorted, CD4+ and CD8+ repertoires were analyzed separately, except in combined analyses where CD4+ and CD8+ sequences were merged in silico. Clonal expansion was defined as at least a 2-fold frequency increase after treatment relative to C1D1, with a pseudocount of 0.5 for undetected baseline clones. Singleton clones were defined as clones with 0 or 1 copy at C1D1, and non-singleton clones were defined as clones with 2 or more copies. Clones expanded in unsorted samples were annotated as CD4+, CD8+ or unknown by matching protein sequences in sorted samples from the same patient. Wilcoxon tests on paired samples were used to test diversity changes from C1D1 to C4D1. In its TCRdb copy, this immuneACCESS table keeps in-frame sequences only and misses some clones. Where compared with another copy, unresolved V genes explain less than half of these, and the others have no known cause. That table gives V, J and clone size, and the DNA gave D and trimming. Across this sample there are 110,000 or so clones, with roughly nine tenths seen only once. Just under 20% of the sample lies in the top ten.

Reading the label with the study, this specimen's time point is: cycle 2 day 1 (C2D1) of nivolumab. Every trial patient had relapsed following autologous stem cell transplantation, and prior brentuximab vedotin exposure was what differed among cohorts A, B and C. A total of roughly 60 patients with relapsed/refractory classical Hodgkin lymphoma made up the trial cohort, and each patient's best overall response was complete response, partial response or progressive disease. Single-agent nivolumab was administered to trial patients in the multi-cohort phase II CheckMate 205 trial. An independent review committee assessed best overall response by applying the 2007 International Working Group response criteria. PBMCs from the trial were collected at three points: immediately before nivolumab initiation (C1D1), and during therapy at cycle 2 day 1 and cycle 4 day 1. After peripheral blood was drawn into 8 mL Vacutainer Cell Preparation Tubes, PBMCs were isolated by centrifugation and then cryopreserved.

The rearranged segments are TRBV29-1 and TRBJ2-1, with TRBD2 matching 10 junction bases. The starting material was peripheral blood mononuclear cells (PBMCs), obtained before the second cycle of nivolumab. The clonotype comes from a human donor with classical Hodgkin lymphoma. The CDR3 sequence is CSVDGPSGRTVYNEQFF. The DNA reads TGCAGCGTTGATGGTCCTAGCGGGAGAACCGTATACAATGAGCAGTTCTTC.